Below are 18 T cell receptor beta chains sequenced from a single sample in a study of regulatory T cells in long-lasting Graves disease. Researchers made TCR beta libraries by using iRepertoire HTBI primers and running Arm-PCR on CDR3 regions. MiXCR, applied by TCRdb to the multiplex PCR reads, yields one record per CDR3 protein. Here the sample spans hundreds of thousands of distinct CDR3 sequences, 16% being singletons. As to time point: newly diagnosed GD, antithyroid drugs for less than 3 months. The TCR library was prepared using RNA isolated from PBMCs. The same data also contributed to another study, on T cells in Graves' hyperthyroidism and ophthalmopathy.

The starting material was peripheral blood mononuclear cells (PBMCs), obtained at new diagnosis, from a patient treated with antithyroid drugs. Receptors were obtained from a man in his forties with Graves disease.

This clonotype turned up a few times. This may come from a read error, since a much larger clone is one base off. The J gene is TRBJ2-1, the V gene TRBV2; perhaps TRBD2 as D (6 bases). Germline lookup yields CDR1 SNHLY and CDR2 FYNNEI. This CDR3 is built from 14 residues. CDR3 sequence (DNA): TGTGCCAGCAGTGGAAGGGCGGACTACAATGAGCATTTCTTC. Its protein is CASSGRADYNEHFF. Full variable domain (outside the CDR3, taken from reference TRBV2 and TRBJ2-1): EPEVTQTPSHQVTQMGQEVILRCVPISNHLYFYWYRQILGQKVEFLVSFYNNEISEKSEIFDDQFSVERPDGSNFTLKIRSTKLEDSAMYFCASSGRADYNEHFFGPGTRLTVL.

The rearrangement uses TRBV27 and TRBJ1-4; the D gene is possibly TRBD1 (5 bases). Trimming took off 6 bases at V and 0 bases at J, with 17 bases between the two ends. Looked up from germline, CDR1 is MNHEY and CDR2 is SMNVEV (reference sequence). This CDR3 contains 17 residues. The CDR3 is CASRAPFMGATNEKLFF. The CDR3 nucleotides read TGTGCCAGCAGAGCTCCCTTCATGGGGGCAACTAATGAAAAACTGTTTTTT. Full variable domain (outside the CDR3, taken from reference TRBV27 and TRBJ1-4): EAQVTQNPRYLITVTGKKLTVTCSQNMNHEYMSWYRQDPGLGLRQIYYSMNVEVTDKGDVPEGYKVSRKEKRNFPLILESPSPNQTSLYFCASRAPFMGATNEKLFFGSGTQLSVL.

The CDR3 spells CASSWGTGNSGANVLTF. DNA for the CDR3: TGTGCCAGCAGCTGGGGGACAGGTAACTCTGGGGCCAACGTCCTGACTTTC. This chain joins TRBV7-9 and TRBJ2-6, with TRBD1 identical over 8 bases. CDR3 length: 17 amino acids. The J segment lost 0 bases and the V segment lost 4 bases, leaving 5 bases of the junction unmatched. Germline V gene lookup returns CDR1 SEHNR and CDR2 FQNEAQ (reference sequence). Filled out from reference TRBV7-9 and TRBJ2-6, the complete variable domain reads DTGVSQNPRHKITKRGQNVTFRCDPISEHNRLYWYRQTLGQGPEFLTYFQNEAQLEKSRLLSDRFSAERPKGSFSTLEIQRTEQGDSAMYLCASSWGTGNSGANVLTFGAGSRLTVL.

The rearrangement joins TRBV5-4 to TRBJ1-3, with a possible D match to TRBD1 (5 bases). With 2 bases removed from V and 1 base from J, the gap between germline ends came to 19 bases. Germline CDR1 SGHNT, CDR2 YYREEE (reference sequence). This CDR3 has 18 residues. The CDR3 here is CASSFGPIWDLSGNTIYF. The CDR3 DNA is TGTGCCAGCAGCTTCGGACCTATTTGGGACCTTTCTGGAAACACCATATATTTT.

This clonotype occurred many times. The V and J genes are TRBV20-1 and TRBJ2-3; perhaps TRBD2 as D (6 bases). This CDR3 has 14 residues. Germline V gene data show CDR1 as DFQATT and CDR2 as SNEGSKA (reference sequence). V was cut by 7 bases and J by 0 bases, with 14 bases left in between. The CDR3 reads CSESGLSSTDTQYF. CDR3 DNA: TGCAGTGAAAGCGGGCTTTCTAGCACAGATACGCAGTATTTT.

This clonotype turned up a few times. V is TRBV4-3 and J is TRBJ2-7, with no clear D. The V gene lost 0 bases and the J gene lost 3 bases, with 12 bases spanning the gap. The CDR3 runs 15 residues. The germline V gene has CDR1 LGHNA and CDR2 YSLEER. CDR3 residues: CASSQDSRQGYEQYF. The CDR3 nucleotides read TGCGCCAGCAGCCAAGATAGCAGGCAAGGCTACGAGCAGTACTTC.

This clonotype appeared once. The V call is TRBV7-9, the J call TRBJ2-1; 9 positions agree with TRBD2. The CDR3 covers 16 residues. Germline V gene lookup returns CDR1 SEHNR and CDR2 FQNEAQ (reference sequence). With 4 bases clipped from V and 8 bases from J, the junction kept 12 bases outside the gene matches. The CDR3 nucleotides are TGTGCCAGCAGCTCAGCCATGATAGCGGGAGTCGATGAGCAGTTCTTC. It is translated as CASSSAMIAGVDEQFF. Filled out from reference TRBV7-9 and TRBJ2-1, the complete variable domain reads DTGVSQNPRHKITKRGQNVTFRCDPISEHNRLYWYRQTLGQGPEFLTYFQNEAQLEKSRLLSDRFSAERPKGSFSTLEIQRTEQGDSAMYLCASSSAMIAGVDEQFFGPGTRLTVL.

This clonotype was found many times. The chain carries TRBV6-1 and TRBJ1-5; the match to TRBD1 covers 10 bases. The CDR3 runs 18 residues. Trimming took 6 bases from V and 0 from J; bases not matched to a gene: 11. In germline, CDR1 is MNHNS, CDR2 SASEGT. CDR3 sequence (DNA): TGTGCCAGCAGGGCGACAGGGGGCTACGATTATAGCAATCAGCCCCAGCATTTT. Translated, it gives CASRATGGYDYSNQPQHF.

This clonotype was recorded at least ten times. The chain carries TRBV5-6 and TRBJ1-2; D is ambiguous. Trimming left V 1 base short and J 4 bases short, with 11 bases between. The CDR3 loop spans 14 amino acids. Germline lookup yields CDR1 SGHDT and CDR2 YYEEEE. In DNA, the CDR3 is TGTGCCAGCAGCTTGTATGTGGAGGGCTATGGCTACACCTTC. It codes for CASSLYVEGYGYTF.

Only a few counts were recorded for this clonotype. This chain uses TRBV19 with TRBJ2-2; possibly TRBD2 for D (7 bases). The germline V gene encodes CDR1 LNHDA and CDR2 SQIVND (reference sequence). Trimming removed 5 bases from V and 0 bases from J, with 16 bases in between. This CDR3 has 17 residues. The CDR3, as DNA: TGTGCCAGTAGTCCATTAGGGGGGGGCGCGAACACCGGGGAGCTGTTTTTT. Amino acid sequence: CASSPLGGGANTGELFF.

This clonotype was observed a few times. V usage is TRBV20-1 and J usage is TRBJ1-6, with 7 nucleotides matching TRBD1. The germline CDR1 and CDR2 sequences are DFQATT and SNEGSKA (reference sequence). The CDR3 is 14 residues long. Trimming cost V 0 bases and J 8 bases; bases outside gene matches: 4. The CDR3 DNA reads TGCAGTGCTAGAGATATGAGGGGGCATTCACCCCTCCACTTT. It specifies CSARDMRGHSPLHF.

In its sample, this clonotype was seen many times. The V call is TRBV28, the J call TRBJ1-2; D gene unclear. There are 14 residues in the CDR3. Germline assignment: CDR1 MDHEN and CDR2 SYDVKM. V was cut by 3 bases and J by 9 bases, with 17 bases left in between. This CDR3 reads CASSFPTRPHSYTF. CDR3 sequence (DNA): TGTGCCAGCAGTTTTCCAACGAGACCCCATAGCTACACCTTC.

In its sample, this clonotype was seen many times. The chain uses TRBV28 and TRBJ2-7, with D unclear. From germline, CDR1 is MDHEN and CDR2 SYDVKM. The CDR3 is 17 residues long. V gave up 2 bases and J gave up 0 bases, with 17 bases separating them. The CDR3 loop is CASSLVYTLSDSYEQYF. CDR3 bases: TGTGCCAGCAGTTTAGTTTACACCCTGTCCGACTCCTACGAGCAGTACTTC.

This clonotype was seen ten or more times. J is TRBJ2-1 and V is TRBV4-2; unclear D gene. The V and J ends lost 1 base and 0 bases respectively, with 7 bases between them. This CDR3 has 15 residues. CDR1 and CDR2 (germline): LGHNA, YNFKEQ. CDR3 residues: CASSQGRSSYNEQFF. DNA for the CDR3: TGTGCCAGCAGCCAAGGCCGGAGCTCCTACAATGAGCAGTTCTTC.

For the CDR3, the DNA is TGCAGCGTTGCCTATTCGCAGGGATTCGATGGCTACACCTTC. Its protein is CSVAYSQGFDGYTF. The gene calls are TRBV29-1 and TRBJ1-2, with TRBD1 as a possible D gene (5 bases). This CDR3 is built from 14 residues. Trimming removed 4 bases from V and 6 bases from J, with 18 bases in between. CDR1 and CDR2 from the germline V gene are SQVTM and ANQGSEA.

On this clonotype itself: A much larger clone is a single base away; this may be a read error. The chain recombines TRBV11-1 with TRBJ2-7, with 10 bases that match TRBD2. CDR1 and CDR2 (germline): SGHAT, FQDESV (reference sequence). V lost 0 bases and J lost 7; bases outside the gene matches: 6. CDR3 length equals 15 residues. The DNA of the CDR3 is TGTGCCAGCAGCTTAGCGAGCGGGGGGGCTGAAGAGCAGTACTTC. Residues: CASSLASGGAEEQYF.

The table lists this clonotype with many counts. The chain has TRBV28 and TRBJ2-7; TRBD1 aligns across 8 bases. With V trimmed by 6 bases and J by 0 bases, 7 bases remained unmatched. The CDR3 has 15 residues. In germline, CDR1 is MDHEN, CDR2 SYDVKM. CDR3 sequence (DNA): TGTGCCAGCAGCCCACCGGACAGGGCCTCCTACGAGCAGTACTTC. Encoded protein: CASSPPDRASYEQYF. Looking up the rest from reference TRBV28 and TRBJ2-7 gives the full variable domain: DVKVTQSSRYLVKRTGEKVFLECVQDMDHENMFWYRQDPGLGLRLIYFSYDVKMKEKGDIPEGYSVSREKKERFSLILESASTNQTSMYLCASSPPDRASYEQYFGPGTRLTVT.

This clonotype appeared many times. J is TRBJ2-1 and V is TRBV9, with D hard to call. V dropped 0 bases and J dropped 11 bases, with 6 bases sitting between them. This CDR3 region has 11 residues. Germline V CDR1 and CDR2: SGDLS, YYNGEE. CDR3 sequence: CASSVGLKQFF. The CDR3 DNA follows: TGTGCCAGCAGCGTAGGTCTGAAGCAGTTCTTC.